This TCR beta chain was sequenced in a study of T cell responses to AZD1222 COVID-19 vaccine (dated by TCRdb to about 2021). Describing the broader study: AZD1222 recipients given second doses at about 4 weeks or at about 12 weeks were pooled, since spike-specific TCR depth and breadth were not found to differ between the two schedules. TCR sequencing covered some 240 trial participants: 200 to 210 given two doses of AZD1222 and 26 given two doses of MenACWY control vaccine. Enrollment into the trials was organized by age into subgroups of 18-55, 56-69 and 70-plus years, and those subgroups contained roughly 140, 27 and 60 TCR-sequenced participants, respectively. General study outcomes and caveats: In the small 56-69-year group, the increase in depth fell short of significance, most likely because of low power. Because no day 14 peak-response samples were available, the repertoires could be characterized only after the peak T cell response. Most participants were white British and females outnumbered males, and the authors suggested that clonal diversity may have been underestimated. Vaccine-associated CD4 TCRs spanned the whole spike protein, with dominant responses in regions 160-218 and 743-854. Only five or six AZD1222 recipients were SARS-CoV-2 seropositive at baseline, limiting conclusions about previously exposed vaccinees. Nearly half of unique spike-specific TCRs reportedly recognized epitopes outside regions mutated in the B.1.351 and B.1.1.7 variants. Spike-specific TCR breadth and depth rose significantly after two AZD1222 doses compared with day 0 and with MenACWY recipients.

The sample's time point label, in plain terms: baseline before first vaccination. The vaccinee samples were drawn from two UK trials, COV001 and COV002, one of which was a single-blind randomized controlled phase 2/3 trial testing AZD1222 (ChAdOx1 nCoV-19) in healthy adults. For TCRbeta chain sequencing, PBMC samples from trial participants were taken at day 0 and at day 28 after the second dose. The CDR3 regions of human TCRbeta chains were analyzed by immunosequencing. The study's processing was this. Repertoire TCRs were matched against a reference library of SARS-CoV-2-specific TCRs generated with the MIRA antigen-specificity platform. Breadth meant the fraction of unique TCRs that were SARS-CoV-2-associated, whereas depth meant the fraction of total T cells that were SARS-CoV-2-associated. Using the MIRA data, every spike-specific TCR was mapped to the spike region that the TCR reacted to and assigned to either a CD4 or a CD8 class. Log10-transformed breadth and depth values were compared by one-way ANOVA with Sidak's multiple comparisons tests. Here the immuneACCESS table is served through TCRdb, limited to in-frame sequences with V and J called. Missing clones are a known gap in these copies; in checked studies unresolved V genes cover under half, and the rest lacks a known reason. The V and J calls and clone size are taken from that table; D and trimming were inferred from the DNA. A total of some 120,000 clones appear in this sample, 85% to 90% of them only once. Together, the top ten hold under 35% of the sample.

Points on this clone: Its cognate antigen has yet to be identified. Base qualities were left out, and no much larger clone turns up one base away.

Taken from cysteine to phenylalanine, the CDR3 has 13 residues. Only CDR3 DNA remains: 39 bases, in frame from the first base. V was cut back by 7 bases and J by 4 bases, leaving a gap of 11 bases between them. CDR1 and CDR2 were assigned from the germline V gene as MDHEN and SYDVKM. The receptor comes from an adult in good health. The V and J segments used are TRBV28 and TRBJ2-1, with TRBD1 tentatively as D gene (6 bases match). The sequences come from peripheral blood, collected on day 0 of AZD1222 vaccination. The CDR3 region has the sequence CASKGDKYNEQFF. The nucleotide sequence is given as TGTGCCAGCAAGGGGGACAAATACAATGAGCAGTTCTTC.